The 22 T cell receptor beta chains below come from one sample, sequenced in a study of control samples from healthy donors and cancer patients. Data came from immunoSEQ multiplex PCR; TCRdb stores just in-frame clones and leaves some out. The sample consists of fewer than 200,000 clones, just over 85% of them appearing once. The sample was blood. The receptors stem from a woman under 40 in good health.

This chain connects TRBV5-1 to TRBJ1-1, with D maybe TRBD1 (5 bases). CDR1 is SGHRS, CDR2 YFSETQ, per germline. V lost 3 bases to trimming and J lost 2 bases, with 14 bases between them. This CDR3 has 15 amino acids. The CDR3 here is CASSWTYRDNTEAFF. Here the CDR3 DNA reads TGCGCCAGCAGCTGGACCTACCGGGACAACACTGAAGCTTTCTTT.

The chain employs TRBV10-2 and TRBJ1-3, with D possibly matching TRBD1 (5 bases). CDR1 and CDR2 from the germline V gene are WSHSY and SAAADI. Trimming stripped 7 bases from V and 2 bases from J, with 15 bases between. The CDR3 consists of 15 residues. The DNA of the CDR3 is TGCGCCAGCATTTCGGACATTTCAACTGGAAACACCATATATTTT. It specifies CASISDISTGNTIYF.

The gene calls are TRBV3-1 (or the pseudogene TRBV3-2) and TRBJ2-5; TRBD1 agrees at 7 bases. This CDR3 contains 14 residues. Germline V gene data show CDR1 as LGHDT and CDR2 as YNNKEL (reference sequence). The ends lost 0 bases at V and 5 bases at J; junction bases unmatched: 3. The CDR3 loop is CASSQDVRGETQYF. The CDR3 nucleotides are TGTGCCAGCAGCCAAGATGTCAGGGGGGAGACCCAGTACTTC.

Here the CDR3 reads CAISDRAASYNEQFF. Written as DNA, the CDR3 is TGTGCCATCAGTGACAGGGCCGCCTCCTACAATGAGCAGTTCTTC. The rearrangement links TRBV10-3 to TRBJ2-1; a possible D gene is TRBD1 (5 bases). Per germline, CDR1 ENHRY and CDR2 SYGVKD. This CDR3 comprises 15 residues. The V end was cut by 3 bases, the J end by 0 bases, with 9 bases between.

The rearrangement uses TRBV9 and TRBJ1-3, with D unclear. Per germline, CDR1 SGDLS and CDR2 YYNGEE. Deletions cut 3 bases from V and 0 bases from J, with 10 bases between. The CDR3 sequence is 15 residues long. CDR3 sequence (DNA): TGTGCCAGCAGCGGCGGAATGAGCTCTGGAAACACCATATATTTT. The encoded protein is CASSGGMSSGNTIYF.

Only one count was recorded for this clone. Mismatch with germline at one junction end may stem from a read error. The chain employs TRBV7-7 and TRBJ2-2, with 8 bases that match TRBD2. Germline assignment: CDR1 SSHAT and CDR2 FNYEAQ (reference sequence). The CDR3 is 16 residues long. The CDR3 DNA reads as TGTGCTAGCAGCCCCCGAATTACGCCGGGACTAGTGGAGCTGTTTTTT. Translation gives CASSPRITPGLVELFF.

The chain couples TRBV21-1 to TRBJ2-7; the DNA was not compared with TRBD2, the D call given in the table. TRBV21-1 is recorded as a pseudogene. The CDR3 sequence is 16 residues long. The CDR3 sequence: CASSKGGGDLPYEQYV. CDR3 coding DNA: TGTGCCAGCAGCAAAGGTGGAGGGGACCTACCCTACGAGCAGTACGTC.

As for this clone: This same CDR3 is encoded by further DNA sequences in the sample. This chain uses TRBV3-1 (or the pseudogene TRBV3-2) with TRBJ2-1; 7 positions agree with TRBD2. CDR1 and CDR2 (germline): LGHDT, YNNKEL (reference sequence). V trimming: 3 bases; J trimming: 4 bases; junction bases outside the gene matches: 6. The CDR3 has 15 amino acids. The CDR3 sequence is CASSQAGTTYNEQFF. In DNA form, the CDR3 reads TGTGCCAGCAGCCAGGCCGGGACTACATACAATGAGCAGTTCTTC.

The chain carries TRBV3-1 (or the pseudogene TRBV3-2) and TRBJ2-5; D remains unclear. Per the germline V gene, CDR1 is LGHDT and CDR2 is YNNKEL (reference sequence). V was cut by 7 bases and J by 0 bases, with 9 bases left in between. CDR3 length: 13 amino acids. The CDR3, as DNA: TGTGCCAGCACATCCGTATACCAAGAGACCCAGTACTTC. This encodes CASTSVYQETQYF.

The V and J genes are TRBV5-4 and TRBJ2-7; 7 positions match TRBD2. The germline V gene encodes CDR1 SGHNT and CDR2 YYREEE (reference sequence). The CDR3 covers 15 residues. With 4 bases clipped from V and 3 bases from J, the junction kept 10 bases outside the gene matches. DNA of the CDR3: TGTGCCAGCAGCCGTAGGGGCGGGGGTTTCTACGAGCAGTACTTC. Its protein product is CASSRRGGGFYEQYF. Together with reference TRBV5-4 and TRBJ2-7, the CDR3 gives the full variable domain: ETGVTQSPTHLIKTRGQQVTLRCSSQSGHNTVSWYQQALGQGPQFIFQYYREEENGRGNFPPRFSGLQFPNYSSELNVNALELDDSALYLCASSRRGGGFYEQYFGPGTRLTVT.

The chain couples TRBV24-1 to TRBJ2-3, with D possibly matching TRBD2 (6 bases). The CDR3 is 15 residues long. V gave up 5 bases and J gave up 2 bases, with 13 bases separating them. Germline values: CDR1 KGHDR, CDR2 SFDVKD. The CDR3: CATSGRGTSTDTQYF. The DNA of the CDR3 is TGTGCCACCAGTGGACGCGGGACCTCCACAGATACGCAGTATTTT.

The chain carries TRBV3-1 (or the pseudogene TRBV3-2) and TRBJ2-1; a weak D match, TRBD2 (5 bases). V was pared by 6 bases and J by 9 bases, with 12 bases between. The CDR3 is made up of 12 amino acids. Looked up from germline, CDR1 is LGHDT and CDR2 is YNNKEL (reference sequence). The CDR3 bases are TGTGCCAGCAGTTACTACAGCGGTGAGCAGTTCTTC. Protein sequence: CASSYYSGEQFF.

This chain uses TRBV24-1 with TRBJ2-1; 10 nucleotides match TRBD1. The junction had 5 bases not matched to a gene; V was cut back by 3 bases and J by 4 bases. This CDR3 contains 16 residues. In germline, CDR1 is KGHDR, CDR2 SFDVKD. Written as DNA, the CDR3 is TGTGCCACCAGTGATACTGGGACAGGGGAGTACAATGAGCAGTTCTTC. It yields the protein CATSDTGTGEYNEQFF.

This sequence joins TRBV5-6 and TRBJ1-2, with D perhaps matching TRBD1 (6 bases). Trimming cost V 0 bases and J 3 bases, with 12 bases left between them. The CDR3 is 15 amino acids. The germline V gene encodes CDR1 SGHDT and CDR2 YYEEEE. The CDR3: CASSLGTELYYGYTF. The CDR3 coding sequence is TGTGCCAGCAGCTTGGGGACAGAACTTTACTATGGCTACACCTTC.

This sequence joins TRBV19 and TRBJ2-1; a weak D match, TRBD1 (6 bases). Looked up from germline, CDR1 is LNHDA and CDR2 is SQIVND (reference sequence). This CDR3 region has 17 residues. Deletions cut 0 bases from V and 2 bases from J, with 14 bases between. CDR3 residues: CASSIDLDRSPYNEQFF. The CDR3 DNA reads TGTGCCAGTAGTATAGATTTAGACAGGAGCCCCTACAATGAGCAGTTCTTC.

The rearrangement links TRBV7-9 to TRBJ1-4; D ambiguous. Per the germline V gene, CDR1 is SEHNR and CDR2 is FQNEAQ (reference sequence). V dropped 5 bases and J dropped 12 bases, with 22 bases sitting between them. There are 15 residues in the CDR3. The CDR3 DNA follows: TGTGCCAGCAGCCCCCCGTGGGAGCTGGGTAGGGAACTGTTTTTT. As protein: CASSPPWELGRELFF.

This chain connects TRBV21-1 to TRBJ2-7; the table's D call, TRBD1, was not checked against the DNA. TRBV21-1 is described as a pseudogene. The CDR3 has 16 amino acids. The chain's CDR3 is CASSKAEDRPPYEQYF. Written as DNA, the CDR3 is TGTGCCAGCAGCAAAGCGGAGGACAGGCCCCCCTACGAGCAGTACTTC.

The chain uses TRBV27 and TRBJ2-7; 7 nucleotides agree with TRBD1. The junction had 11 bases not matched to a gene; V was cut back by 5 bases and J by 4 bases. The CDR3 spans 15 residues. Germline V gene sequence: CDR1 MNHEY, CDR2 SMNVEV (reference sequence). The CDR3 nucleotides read TGTGCCAGCAGTATAAGTCCAGGGGGAAGGTACGAGCAGTACTTC. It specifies CASSISPGGRYEQYF.

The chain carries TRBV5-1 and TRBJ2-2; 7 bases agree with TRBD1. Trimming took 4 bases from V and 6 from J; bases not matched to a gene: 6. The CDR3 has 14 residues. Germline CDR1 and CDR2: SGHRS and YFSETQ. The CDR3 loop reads CASSPTTGSGELFF. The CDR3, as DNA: TGCGCCAGCAGCCCCACGACAGGGTCCGGGGAGCTGTTTTTT.

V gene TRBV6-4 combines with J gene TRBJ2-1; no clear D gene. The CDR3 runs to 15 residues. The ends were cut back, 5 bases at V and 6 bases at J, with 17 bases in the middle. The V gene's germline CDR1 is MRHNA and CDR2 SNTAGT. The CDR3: CASSPRQALFNEQFF. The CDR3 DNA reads TGTGCCAGCAGTCCTCGTCAGGCCCTTTTCAATGAGCAGTTCTTC.

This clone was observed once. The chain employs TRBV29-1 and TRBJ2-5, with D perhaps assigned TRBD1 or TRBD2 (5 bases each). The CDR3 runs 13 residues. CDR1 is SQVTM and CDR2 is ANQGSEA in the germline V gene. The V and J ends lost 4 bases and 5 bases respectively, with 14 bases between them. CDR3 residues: CSVAPGRDETQYF. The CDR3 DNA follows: TGCAGCGTTGCACCCGGAAGGGACGAGACCCAGTACTTC. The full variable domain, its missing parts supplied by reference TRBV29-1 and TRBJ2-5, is SAVISQKPSRDICQRGTSLTIQCQVDSQVTMMFWYRQQPGQSLTLIATANQGSEATYESGFVIDKFPISRPNLTFSTLTVSNMSPEDSSIYLCSVAPGRDETQYFGPGTRLLVL.

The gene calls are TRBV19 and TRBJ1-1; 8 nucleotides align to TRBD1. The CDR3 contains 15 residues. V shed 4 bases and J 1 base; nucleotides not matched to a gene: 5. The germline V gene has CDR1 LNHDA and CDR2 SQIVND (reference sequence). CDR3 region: CASSTTDRANTEAFF. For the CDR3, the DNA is TGTGCCAGTAGTACGACGGACAGGGCGAACACTGAAGCTTTCTTT.